This T cell receptor beta chain was recovered during a study of CD4+ T cells in melanoma. The germline V gene has CDR1 MNHNS and CDR2 SASEGT. This CDR3 is built from 12 residues. Profiled with immunoSEQ multiplex PCR; TCRdb holds only in-frame clones, not every one. The sample lists 90,000 to 130,000 clones, 92% occurring once. With respect to this clone: The antigen is unknown.

The study, taken as a whole, reports: In melanoma, neoantigen-specific CD4+ T cells reportedly differed in differentiation state. A reported correlation linked neoantigen-specific CD4+ T cells to CD8+, macrophage and B cell function.

The chain couples TRBV6-1 to TRBJ2-5; D perhaps matches TRBD1 (5 bases). With the DNA end fitting TRBJ2-7 better, the J assignment may be wrong. Sequencing was performed on peripheral blood. The source of this sequence is a human donor with melanoma. The CDR3, as DNA: TGTGCCAGCAGGATTAAGGGGCTCGAGCAGTACTTC. As protein: CASRIKGLEQYF.